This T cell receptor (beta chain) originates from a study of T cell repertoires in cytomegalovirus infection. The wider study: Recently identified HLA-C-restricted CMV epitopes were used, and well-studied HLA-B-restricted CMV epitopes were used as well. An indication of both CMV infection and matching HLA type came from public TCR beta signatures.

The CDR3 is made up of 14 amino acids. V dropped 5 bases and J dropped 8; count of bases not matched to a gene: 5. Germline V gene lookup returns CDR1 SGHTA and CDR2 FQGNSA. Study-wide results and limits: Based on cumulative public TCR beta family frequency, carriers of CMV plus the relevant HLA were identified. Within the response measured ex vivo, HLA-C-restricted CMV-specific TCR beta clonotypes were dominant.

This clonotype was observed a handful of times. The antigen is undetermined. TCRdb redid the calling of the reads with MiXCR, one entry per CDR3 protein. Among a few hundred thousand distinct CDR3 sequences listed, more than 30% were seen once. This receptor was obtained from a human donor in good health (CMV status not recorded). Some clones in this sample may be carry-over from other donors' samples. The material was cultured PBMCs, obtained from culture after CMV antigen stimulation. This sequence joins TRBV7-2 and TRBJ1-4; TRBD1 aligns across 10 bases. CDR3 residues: CASSKGQGVEKLFF. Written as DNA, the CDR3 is TGTGCCAGCAGCAAAGGACAGGGGGTAGAAAAACTGTTTTTT.